Listed here are 14 T cell receptor beta chains from one sample, sequenced in a study of cytotoxic CD8 clonotypes in ibrutinib-treated CLL (dated by TCRdb to about 2021). The time point tag for this specimen amounts to: approximately 2 years on ibrutinib. Library preparation employed the immunoSEQ multiplex PCR assay. TCRdb provides this immuneACCESS table in a form limited to in-frame rearrangements. Some clones are lacking; in checked studies, under half of them reflect an unresolved V gene, and why the rest are absent is not known. Counted in this sample were under 200,000 clones; approximately 84% of them appeared once. Clones ranked in the top ten supply about 4.5% of the sample. The sequenced sample was PBMCs, obtained after 24 months of ibrutinib treatment. The receptors derive from a human donor with chronic lymphocytic leukemia.

This sequence joins TRBV7-9 and TRBJ1-6, with D unresolved. CDR3 length: 14 residues. V was cut by 5 bases and J by 9 bases, with 14 bases left in between. Germline loops: CDR1 SEHNR, CDR2 FQNEAQ (reference sequence). The CDR3, as DNA: TGTGCCAGCAGCAGAGACCCTCCAGGTTCACCCCTCCACTTT. This codes for CASSRDPPGSPLHF.

The chain joins TRBV30 to TRBJ2-1; D is undetermined. Trimming removed 3 bases from V and 5 bases from J, with 11 bases in between. CDR3 length: 13 amino acids. The germline V gene encodes CDR1 GTSNPN and CDR2 SVGIG (reference sequence). CDR3 loop: CAWRLTPDNEQFF. In nucleotides, the CDR3 is TGTGCCTGGAGGCTCACGCCAGACAATGAGCAGTTCTTC.

V usage is TRBV6-5 and J usage is TRBJ2-1; D tentatively fits TRBD1 or TRBD2 (5 bases each). CDR1 is MNHEY and CDR2 is SVGAGI in the germline V gene. The CDR3 is made up of 14 amino acids. The V gene lost 0 bases and the J gene lost 10 bases, with 13 bases spanning the gap. The CDR3 loop is CASSYSGGQKEQFF. The DNA for the CDR3 is TGTGCCAGCAGTTACTCTGGGGGTCAGAAAGAGCAGTTCTTC.

The rearrangement uses TRBV6-6 and TRBJ2-3; TRBD2 agrees at 10 bases. The germline V gene has CDR1 MNHNY and CDR2 SVGAGI (reference sequence). There are 16 residues in the CDR3. After removal of 6 bases from V and 3 bases from J, the junction contained 9 bases not matched to a gene. CDR3 sequence (DNA): TGTGCCAGCAGGCCTCGTAGCGGGGGGATTACAGATACGCAGTATTTT. It translates to CASRPRSGGITDTQYF.

The chain couples TRBV7-2 to TRBJ1-5, with unresolved D. V lost 2 bases to trimming and J lost 0 bases, with 8 bases between them. The CDR3 extends over 15 amino acids. Germline V gives CDR1 SGHTA, CDR2 FQGNSA. CDR3 bases: TGTGCCAGCAGCTTAAGTGATTATAGCAATCAGCCCCAGCATTTT. This sequence encodes CASSLSDYSNQPQHF.

The chain is built from TRBV19 and TRBJ1-4; D remains unclear. The CDR3 totals 14 residues. The V gene's germline CDR1 is LNHDA and CDR2 SQIVND (reference sequence). V shed 6 bases and J shed 4 bases, with 12 bases lying between them. CDR3: CASRGNGVNEKLFF. CDR3 sequence (DNA): TGTGCCAGTAGGGGTAATGGGGTTAATGAAAAACTGTTTTTT.

This clone was detected only a few times. V usage is TRBV2 and J usage is TRBJ1-5, with D unresolved. The CDR3 has 13 residues. V was cut by 6 bases and J by 4 bases, with 10 bases left in between. Germline V gene lookup returns CDR1 SNHLY and CDR2 FYNNEI. This chain's CDR3 is CASSPRINQPQHF. CDR3 DNA: TGTGCCAGCAGCCCTCGAATTAATCAGCCCCAGCATTTT.

The gene calls are TRBV9 and TRBJ2-1; D is perhaps TRBD2 (5 bases). Trimming left V 3 bases short and J 5 bases short, with 18 bases between. The length of the CDR3 is 16 residues. CDR1 is SGDLS and CDR2 is YYNGEE in the germline V gene. The CDR3 nucleotides read TGTGCCAGCAGCGCACCGCCTGCGGGTAGGGACAATGAGCAGTTCTTC. Translated: CASSAPPAGRDNEQFF.

The chain couples TRBV30 to TRBJ1-1; D unresolved. Germline-derived CDR1 and CDR2 are GTSNPN and SVGIG (reference sequence). The V end lost 3 bases, the J end lost 4 bases, and 9 bases lay between the germline ends. This CDR3 comprises 12 residues. This CDR3 reads CAWSRGSTEAFF. CDR3 DNA sequence: TGTGCCTGGAGCCGAGGGTCCACTGAAGCTTTCTTT.

V gene TRBV6-1 combines with J gene TRBJ2-2, with D uncertain. The CDR3 is 15 amino acids. The V gene's germline CDR1 is MNHNS and CDR2 SASEGT. V lost 5 bases and J 2 bases, leaving 12 bases between the germline ends. CDR3 residues: CASSLGIFNTGELFF. In DNA form, the CDR3 reads TGTGCCAGCAGTTTAGGGATCTTTAACACCGGGGAGCTGTTTTTT.

This chain joins TRBV9 and TRBJ2-7, with 10 bases matching TRBD2. CDR1 SGDLS and CDR2 YYNGEE come from the germline V gene. The V segment lost 0 bases and the J segment 3 bases; nucleotides outside the gene matches: 3. The length of the CDR3 is 15 residues. CDR3 protein: CASSVEPSGSYEQYF. CDR3 bases: TGTGCCAGCAGCGTAGAGCCTAGCGGGAGCTACGAGCAGTACTTC.

The chain links TRBV5-1 to TRBJ2-3; TRBD1 agrees at 9 bases. Losses at the gene ends were 4 bases for V and 7 bases for J; bases not matched to a gene: 7. The CDR3 has 14 amino acids. In germline, CDR1 is SGHRS, CDR2 YFSETQ. The CDR3 protein is CASSPGQGKYTQYF. DNA for the CDR3: TGCGCCAGCAGCCCTGGACAGGGGAAGTATACGCAGTATTTT.

This clone was seen only a few times. This chain links TRBV27 with TRBJ1-5; 7 bases match TRBD1. This CDR3 is 15 amino acids long. The germline CDR1 and CDR2 sequences are MNHEY and SMNVEV (reference sequence). V was clipped by 3 bases and J by 11 bases; unmatched bases: 13. The DNA for the CDR3 is TGTGCCAGCAGTTTGCGGACAGGCGACCTGGAGGCCCAGCATTTT. Translation gives CASSLRTGDLEAQHF.

The chain links TRBV7-9 to TRBJ1-4, with D unresolved. V gave up 4 bases and J gave up 7 bases, with 16 bases separating them. CDR3 length equals 15 residues. The germline V gene has CDR1 SEHNR and CDR2 FQNEAQ (reference sequence). The CDR3 loop reads CASSSIRSDAEKLFF. The CDR3 DNA follows: TGTGCCAGCAGCTCAATACGGTCAGACGCTGAAAAACTGTTTTTT.